This is a list of T cell receptor beta chains from one sample in a study of radiation and T cells in renal cell carcinoma. Using immunoSEQ multiplex PCR, the repertoire was profiled, and TCRdb retains in-frame clones only, with some absent. In the table there are some 100,000 clones, 82% of which are singletons. Here the sequenced sample was blood, taken from a patient whose treatment included radiotherapy and nephrectomy. The source of these receptors is a man aged 55 to 70 with renal cell carcinoma. Each CDR3 is given with its conserved first and last residue. The D gene is left open where the match is weak. Clone size is shown for a subset of rows, as once, few, many or a class of expanded clone.

d_call	v_call	clone_size	j_call	cdr3_nt	cdr3_aa
NA	TRBV6-5	NA	TRBJ2-7	TGTGCCAGCAGTCCGTACTACGAGCAGTACTTC	CASSPYYEQYF
NA	TRBV5-4	NA	TRBJ2-3	TGTGCCGCCAAGCCGGGAGGCACAGATACGCAGTATTTT	CAAKPGGTDTQYF
TRBD1	TRBV2	NA	TRBJ1-2	TGTGCCAGCAGTTTGGGACAGACTAACTATGGCTACACCTTC	CASSLGQTNYGYTF
NA	TRBV27	NA	TRBJ1-2	TGTGCCAGCAGTACCTACAGGGACTCATATGGCTACACCTTC	CASSTYRDSYGYTF
NA	TRBV9	NA	TRBJ1-2	TGTGCCAGCAGCGCTTCCCGAGCGGGCTATGGCTACACCTTC	CASSASRAGYGYTF
NA	TRBV2	NA	TRBJ2-1	TGTGCCAGCAGGGAGACAGGCCTTCGGAACAATGAGCAGTTCTTC	CASRETGLRNNEQFF
NA	TRBV7-6	NA	TRBJ1-3	TGTGCCAGCAGCGTATCAGACAGTAACACCATATATTTT	CASSVSDSNTIYF
TRBD2	TRBV9	NA	TRBJ2-2	TGTGCCAGCAGCGTAGATCGCGGGAGGGCCGTAGACACCGGGGAGCTGTTTTTT	CASSVDRGRAVDTGELFF
NA	TRBV7-2	medium-sized	TRBJ2-7	TGTGCCAGCAGCTTGGGGCCCATTTTGCAACCATACGAGCAGTACTTC	CASSLGPILQPYEQYF
TRBD2	TRBV7-7	NA	TRBJ2-5	TGTGCCAGCAGCCCTAGCGGGAGAGAGACCCAGTACTTC	CASSPSGRETQYF
TRBD1	TRBV6-1	NA	TRBJ1-5	TGTGCCAGCAGTGATGGGGACAGCGGCTGGCAGCCCCAGCATTTT	CASSDGDSGWQPQHF
TRBD2	TRBV20-1	few	TRBJ2-1	TGCAGTGCTAGGCTCGCGGGAGGAGACTTCTTC	CSARLAGGDFF
TRBD2	TRBV9	NA	TRBJ2-1	TGTGCCAGCAGCGTAGTGGGCGGGAGTTCCCCGTTCTTC	CASSVVGGSSPFF
TRBD1	TRBV27	NA	TRBJ2-3	TGTGCCAGCAGACTCGACAGGGCAGATACGCAGTATTTT	CASRLDRADTQYF
NA	TRBV6-5	NA	TRBJ2-2	TGTGCCAGCAGTTACCAGAACACCGGGGAGCTGTTTTTT	CASSYQNTGELFF
NA	TRBV5-8	NA	TRBJ2-7	TGTGCCAGCAGCCCCCCAACGGTGGGAGAGCAGTACTTC	CASSPPTVGEQYF
NA	TRBV9	once	TRBJ2-5	TGTGCCAGCAGCGTAGAGGGTTCGCGGTGGGGAGAGACCCAGTACTTC	CASSVEGSRWGETQYF
TRBD1	TRBV5-6	NA	TRBJ2-7	TGTGCCAGCAGAAGGGACAGGGGTTACGAGCAGTACTTC	CASRRDRGYEQYF
NA	TRBV28	NA	TRBJ1-1	TGTGCCAGCAGTTTAGGTGGGTCCACTGAAGCTTTCTTT	CASSLGGSTEAFF
TRBD1	TRBV6-1	NA	TRBJ2-6	TGTGCCAGCAGTGAACCACAGGGGACCGGCTCTGGGGCCAACGTCCTGACTTTC	CASSEPQGTGSGANVLTF
TRBD1	TRBV29-1	once	TRBJ1-1	TGCAGCGGAAACAGGGGCCAGGGCACTGAAGCTTTCTTT	CSGNRGQGTEAFF
TRBD2	TRBV5-1	NA	TRBJ2-1	TGCGCCAGCAGCCCCGGAGCGGGAACAAGCTACAATGAGCAGTTCTTC	CASSPGAGTSYNEQFF
NA	TRBV19	NA	TRBJ1-5	TGTGCCAGTAGTCCGAGGACAGTAGAGAATCAGCCCCAGCATTTT	CASSPRTVENQPQHF
NA	TRBV15	NA	TRBJ2-6	TGTGCCACCAGCAGGGGCAGGGGGGCTGGGGCCAACGTCCTGACTTTC	CATSRGRGAGANVLTF
TRBD2	TRBV29-1	NA	TRBJ2-1	TGCAGCGTTGAGGCGATCGGGGGGGTCTACAATGAGCAGTTCTTC	CSVEAIGGVYNEQFF
NA	TRBV6-6	NA	TRBJ2-4	TGTGCCAGCAGTTACGGGCAGGGCTTAGCCAAAAACATTCAGTACTTC	CASSYGQGLAKNIQYF
NA	TRBV9	NA	TRBJ1-2	TGTGCCAGCAGCGTATCCCCAACCTATGGCTACACCTTC	CASSVSPTYGYTF
NA	TRBV19	NA	TRBJ1-1	TGTGCCAGTAGTACCACAGCTATGAACACTGAAGCTTTCTTT	CASSTTAMNTEAFF
NA	TRBV5-4	NA	TRBJ2-3	TGTGCCAGCAGCCAACGAGCAGGGTCGGGCACAGATACGCAGTATTTT	CASSQRAGSGTDTQYF
NA	TRBV10-3	NA	TRBJ2-7	TGTGCCATCACAGCTGGGGCGCGGAGCTCCTACGAGCAGTACTTC	CAITAGARSSYEQYF
NA	TRBV7-9	once	TRBJ2-7	TGTGCCAGCAGCTCCCGCGGTGGAGGGGGCCGCACCTACGAGCAGTACTTC	CASSSRGGGGRTYEQYF
NA	TRBV9	few	TRBJ1-1	TGTGCCAGCAGCGTAGCTCCGGGGTACACTGAAGCTTTCTTT	CASSVAPGYTEAFF
NA	TRBV10-1	few	TRBJ1-1	TGCGCCAGCAGTGACGGGGGTTTGAACACTGAAGCTTTCTTT	CASSDGGLNTEAFF
NA	TRBV4-1	NA	TRBJ2-1	TGCGCCAGCAGCCCGCCCGCGCAGGAGAATGAGCAGTTCTTC	CASSPPAQENEQFF
NA	TRBV19	NA	TRBJ2-7	TGTGCCAGTAGTGGCCGGGACACGCAGCTAACCTACGAGCAGTACTTC	CASSGRDTQLTYEQYF
NA	TRBV14	NA	TRBJ2-1	TGTGCCAGCAGCCAAGCGTATGGTGGGGAGCAGTTCTTC	CASSQAYGGEQFF
NA	TRBV20-1	few	TRBJ1-4	TGCAGTGCTAGGTTGGGTGAAAAACTGTTTTTT	CSARLGEKLFF
TRBD2	TRBV4-3	NA	TRBJ2-1	TGCGCCAGCAGCCAGCAGGTAGCGGGCTCCTACAATGAGCAGTTCTTC	CASSQQVAGSYNEQFF
NA	TRBV9	medium-sized	TRBJ1-1	TGTGCCAGCAGCGTAGGCACTTCGAACACTGAAGCTTTCTTT	CASSVGTSNTEAFF
NA	TRBV5-4	NA	TRBJ1-1	TGTGCCAGCAGCTTCCGGGACTTCAACACTGAAGCTTTCTTT	CASSFRDFNTEAFF
TRBD1	TRBV7-2	NA	TRBJ2-2	TGTGCCAGCAGCGCTCGACAGGGGGCATATGGCGGGGAGCTGTTTTTT	CASSARQGAYGGELFF